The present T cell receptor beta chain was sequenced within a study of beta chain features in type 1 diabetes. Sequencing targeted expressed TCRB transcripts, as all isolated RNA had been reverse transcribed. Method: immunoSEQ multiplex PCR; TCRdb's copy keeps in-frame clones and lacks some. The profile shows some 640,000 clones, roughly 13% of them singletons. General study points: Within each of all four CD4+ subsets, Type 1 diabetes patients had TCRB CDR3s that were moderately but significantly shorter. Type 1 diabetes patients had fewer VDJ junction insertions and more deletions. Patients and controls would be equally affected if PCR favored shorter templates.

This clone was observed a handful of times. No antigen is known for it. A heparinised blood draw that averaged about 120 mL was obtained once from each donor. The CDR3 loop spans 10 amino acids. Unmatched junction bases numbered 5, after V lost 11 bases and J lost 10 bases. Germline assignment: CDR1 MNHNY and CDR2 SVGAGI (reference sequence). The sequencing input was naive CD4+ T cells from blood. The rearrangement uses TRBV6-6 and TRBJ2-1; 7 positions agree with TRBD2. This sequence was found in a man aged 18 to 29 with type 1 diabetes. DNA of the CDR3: TGTGCCGGGGGAGGGGAAGAGCAGTTCTTC. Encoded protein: CAGGGEEQFF.